This TCR beta chain was captured in a study of CD8+ T cells in alopecia areata. Overall study: Administration of oral tofacitinib to treated patients was at 5 to 10 mg twice daily. Study outcomes and limitations: Patients displayed less clarity in TCR sharing than mice, a finding possibly related to HLA. Scalp and blood retained many expanded lesional clones during tofacitinib.

This sample's treatment: oral pan-JAK inhibitor, 5-10 mg twice daily. Alopecia areata patients had lesional scalp punch biopsies and peripheral blood taken from them. Trimming removed 3 bases from V and 3 bases from J, with 18 bases in between. Germline V gene data show CDR1 as SNHLY and CDR2 as FYNNEI. The CDR3 has 17 amino acids. For this clone: Its antigen is unknown.

RNA was extracted and reverse transcribed into cDNA as the sequencing template. Measured with immunoSEQ multiplex PCR; TCRdb has only the in-frame clones, and not every one. The table lists around 160,000 clones, less than 80% of them singletons. The J gene is TRBJ1-5, the V gene TRBV2; D perhaps matches TRBD1 (5 bases). The sequenced sample was CD4+ T cells sorted from blood, obtained at week 24, from a patient treated with tofacitinib. The origin of this receptor is a human donor with alopecia areata. The CDR3 region is CASSETRWDENNQPQHF. CDR3 sequence (DNA): TGTGCCAGCAGTGAGACAAGGTGGGACGAGAACAATCAGCCCCAGCATTTT.